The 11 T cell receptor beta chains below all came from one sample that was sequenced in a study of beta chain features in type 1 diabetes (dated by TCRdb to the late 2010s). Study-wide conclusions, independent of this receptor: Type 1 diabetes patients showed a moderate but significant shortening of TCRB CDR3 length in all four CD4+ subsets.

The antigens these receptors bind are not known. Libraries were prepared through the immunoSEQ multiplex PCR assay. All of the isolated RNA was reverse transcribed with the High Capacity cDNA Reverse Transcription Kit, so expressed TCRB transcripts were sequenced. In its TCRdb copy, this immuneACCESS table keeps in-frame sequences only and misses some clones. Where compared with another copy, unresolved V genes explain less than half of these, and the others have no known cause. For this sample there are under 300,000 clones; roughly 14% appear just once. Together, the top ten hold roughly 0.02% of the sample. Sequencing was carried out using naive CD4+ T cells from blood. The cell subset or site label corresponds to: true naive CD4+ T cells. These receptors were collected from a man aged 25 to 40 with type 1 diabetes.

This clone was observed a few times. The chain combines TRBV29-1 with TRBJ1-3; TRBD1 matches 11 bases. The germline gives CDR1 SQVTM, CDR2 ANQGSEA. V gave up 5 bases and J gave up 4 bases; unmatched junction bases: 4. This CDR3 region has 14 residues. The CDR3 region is CSVMDRGLGNTIYF. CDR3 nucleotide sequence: TGCAGCGTTATGGACAGGGGGCTCGGAAACACCATATATTTT.

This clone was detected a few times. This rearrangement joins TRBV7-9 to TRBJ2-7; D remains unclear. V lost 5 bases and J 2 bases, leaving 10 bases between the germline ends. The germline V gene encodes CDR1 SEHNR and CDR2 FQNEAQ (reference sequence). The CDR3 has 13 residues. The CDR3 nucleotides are TGTGCCAGCAGCCTATCCCCCACCTACGAGCAGTACTTC. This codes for CASSLSPTYEQYF.

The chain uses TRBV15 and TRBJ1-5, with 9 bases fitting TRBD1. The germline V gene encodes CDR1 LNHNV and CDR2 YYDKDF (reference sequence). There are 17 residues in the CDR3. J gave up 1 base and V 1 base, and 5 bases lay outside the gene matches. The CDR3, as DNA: TGTGCCACCAGCAGAGGACCGGACAGGGGAAGCAATCAGCCCCAGCATTTT. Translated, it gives CATSRGPDRGSNQPQHF. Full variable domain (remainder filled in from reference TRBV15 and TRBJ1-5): DAMVIQNPRYQVTQFGKPVTLSCSQTLNHNVMYWYQQKSSQAPKLLFHYYDKDFNNEADTPDNFQSRRPNTSFCFLDIRSPGLGDTAMYLCATSRGPDRGSNQPQHFGDGTRLSIL.

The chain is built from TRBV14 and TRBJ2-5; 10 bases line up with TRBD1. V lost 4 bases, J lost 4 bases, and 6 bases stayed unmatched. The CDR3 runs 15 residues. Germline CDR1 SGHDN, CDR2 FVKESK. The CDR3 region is CASSPRTGGGETQYF. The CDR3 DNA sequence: TGTGCCAGCAGCCCCCGGACAGGGGGGGGAGAGACCCAGTACTTC.

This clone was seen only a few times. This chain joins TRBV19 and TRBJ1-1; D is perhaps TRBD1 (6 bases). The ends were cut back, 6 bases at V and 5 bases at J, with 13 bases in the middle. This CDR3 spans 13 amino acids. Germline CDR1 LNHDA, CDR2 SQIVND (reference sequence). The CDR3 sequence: CASRARGGTEAFF. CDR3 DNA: TGTGCCAGTAGGGCCAGGGGAGGGACTGAAGCTTTCTTT.

CDR3 region: CASRAGQANTGELFF. The CDR3 DNA follows: TGTGCCAGCAGGGCCGGACAGGCGAACACCGGGGAGCTGTTTTTT. The rearrangement links TRBV6-1 to TRBJ2-2; 7 bases map to TRBD1. J gave up 0 bases and V 6 bases, and 4 bases lay outside the gene matches. Germline lookup yields CDR1 MNHNS and CDR2 SASEGT. The CDR3 covers 15 residues.

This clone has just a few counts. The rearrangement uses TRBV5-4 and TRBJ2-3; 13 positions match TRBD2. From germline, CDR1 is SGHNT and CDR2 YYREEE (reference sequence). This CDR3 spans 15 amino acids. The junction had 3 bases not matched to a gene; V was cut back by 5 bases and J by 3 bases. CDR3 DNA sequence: TGTGCCAGCAGGCCGACTAGCGGGGGGACAGATACGCAGTATTTT. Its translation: CASRPTSGGTDTQYF.

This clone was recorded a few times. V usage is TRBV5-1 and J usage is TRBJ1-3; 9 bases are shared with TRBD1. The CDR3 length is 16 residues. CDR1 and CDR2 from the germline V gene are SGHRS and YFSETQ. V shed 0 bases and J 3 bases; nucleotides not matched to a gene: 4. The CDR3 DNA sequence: TGCGCCAGCAGCTTGGAACAGGGGGCTCGTGGAAACACCATATATTTT. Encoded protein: CASSLEQGARGNTIYF. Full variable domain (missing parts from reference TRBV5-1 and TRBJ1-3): KAGVTQTPRYLIKTRGQQVTLSCSPISGHRSVSWYQQTPGQGLQFLFEYFSETQRNKGNFPGRFSGRQFSNSRSEMNVSTLELGDSALYLCASSLEQGARGNTIYFGEGSWLTVV.

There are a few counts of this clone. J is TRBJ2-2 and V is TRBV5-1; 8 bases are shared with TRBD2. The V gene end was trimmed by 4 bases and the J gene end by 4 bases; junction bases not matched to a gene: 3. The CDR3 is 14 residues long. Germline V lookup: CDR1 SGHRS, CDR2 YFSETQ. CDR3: CASSQGLGTGELFF. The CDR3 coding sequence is TGCGCCAGCAGCCAGGGACTAGGCACCGGGGAGCTGTTTTTT.

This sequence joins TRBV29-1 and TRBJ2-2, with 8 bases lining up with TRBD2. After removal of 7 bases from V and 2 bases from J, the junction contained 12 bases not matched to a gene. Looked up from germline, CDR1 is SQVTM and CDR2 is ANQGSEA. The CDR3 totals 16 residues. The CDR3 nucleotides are TGCAGCGCCGGGGGTCTACTAGCGGCTAACACCGGGGAGCTGTTTTTT. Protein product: CSAGGLLAANTGELFF.

The CDR3 loop reads CASSGGSGKTQYF. The CDR3 DNA sequence: TGCGCCAGCAGCGGGGGCTCTGGGAAGACCCAGTACTTC. The chain links TRBV5-1 to TRBJ2-5; TRBD1 might be the D (6 bases). Germline V gene data show CDR1 as SGHRS and CDR2 as YFSETQ. CDR3 length: 13 amino acids. V lost 4 bases and J lost 6, with 13 bases in between.